This TCR beta chain was recorded in a study of spatial heterogeneity in lung cancer. Study at large: Available PBMC from follow-up, collected a median of around two years after resection, underwent sequencing. The mean occurrence of each unique TCR and UMI combination in raw reads exceeded 8.5. Study findings and constraints: In blood, ubiquitous expanded tumor TCRs appeared more at resection than follow-up.

Time point reported: blood at routine non-recurrence follow-up after resection. Researchers sequenced whole RNA taken from tumor, nontumor lung or frozen PBMC without sorting. This clonotype appeared many times. The antigen remains unidentified. The CDR3 has 15 amino acids. J was trimmed by 3 bases and V by 6 bases; bases with no gene match: 7. The presence of a unique molecular identifier marked each TCR cDNA molecule. TCRdb ran MiXCR on the 5' RACE reads and lists one entry per CDR3 protein. The data contain roughly 120,000 distinct CDR3 sequences, 12% of them singletons. The receptor's source is a male donor with early-stage non-small cell lung cancer. This chain joins TRBV12-3 or TRBV12-4 and TRBJ1-4, with 7 positions matching TRBD1. The sample was PBMCs, taken at follow-up. CDR3 DNA: TGTGCCAGCAGGACAGGGTTTCTGTCTAATGAAAAACTGTTTTTT. It translates to CASRTGFLSNEKLFF.